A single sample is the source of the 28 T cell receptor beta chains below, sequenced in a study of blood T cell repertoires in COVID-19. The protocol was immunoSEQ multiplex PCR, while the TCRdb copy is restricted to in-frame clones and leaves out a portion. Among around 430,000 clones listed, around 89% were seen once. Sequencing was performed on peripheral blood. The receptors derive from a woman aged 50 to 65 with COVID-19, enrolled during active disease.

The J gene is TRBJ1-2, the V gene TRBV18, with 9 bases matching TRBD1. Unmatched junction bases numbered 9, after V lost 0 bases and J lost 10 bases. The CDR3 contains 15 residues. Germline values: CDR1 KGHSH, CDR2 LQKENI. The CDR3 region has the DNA TGTGCCAGCTCACCACCGCGGGACAGGGATCCCGACTACACCTTC. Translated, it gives CASSPPRDRDPDYTF.

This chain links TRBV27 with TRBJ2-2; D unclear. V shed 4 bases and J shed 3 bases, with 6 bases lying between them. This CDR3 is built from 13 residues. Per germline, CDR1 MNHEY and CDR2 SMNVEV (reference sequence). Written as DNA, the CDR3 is TGTGCCAGCAGTTCGCCGGACACCGGGGAGCTGTTTTTT. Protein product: CASSSPDTGELFF.

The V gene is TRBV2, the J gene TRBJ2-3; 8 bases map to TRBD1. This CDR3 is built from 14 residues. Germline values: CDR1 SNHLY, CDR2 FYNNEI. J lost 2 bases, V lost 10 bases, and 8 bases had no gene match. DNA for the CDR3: TGTGCCACCAAGACAGGGGAGGTCACAGATACGCAGTATTTT. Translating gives CATKTGEVTDTQYF.

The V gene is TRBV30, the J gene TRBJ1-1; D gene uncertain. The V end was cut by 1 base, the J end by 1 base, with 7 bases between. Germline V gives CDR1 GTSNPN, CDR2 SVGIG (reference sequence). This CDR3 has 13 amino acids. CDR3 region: CAWSESGNTEAFF. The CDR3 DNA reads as TGTGCCTGGAGTGAAAGCGGGAACACTGAAGCTTTCTTT. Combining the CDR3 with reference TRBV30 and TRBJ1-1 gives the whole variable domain SQTIHQWPATLVQPVGSPLSLECTVEGTSNPNLYWYRQAAGRGLQLLFYSVGIGQISSEVPQNLSASRPQDRQFILSSKKLLLSDSGFYLCAWSESGNTEAFFGQGTRLTVV.

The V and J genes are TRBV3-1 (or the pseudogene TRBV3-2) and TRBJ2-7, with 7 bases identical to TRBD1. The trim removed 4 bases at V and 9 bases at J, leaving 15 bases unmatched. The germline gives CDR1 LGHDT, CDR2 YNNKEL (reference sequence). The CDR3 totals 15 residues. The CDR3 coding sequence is TGTGCCAGCAGCCCCCGCACAGGGGTGAACTCTAGGCAGTACTTC. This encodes CASSPRTGVNSRQYF.

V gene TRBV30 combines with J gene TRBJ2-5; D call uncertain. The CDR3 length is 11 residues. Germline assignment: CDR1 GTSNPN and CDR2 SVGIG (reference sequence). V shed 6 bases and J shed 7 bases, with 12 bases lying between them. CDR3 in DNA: TGTGCCTGCGCAGCAGCAGGGACCCAGTACTTC. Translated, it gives CACAAAGTQYF.

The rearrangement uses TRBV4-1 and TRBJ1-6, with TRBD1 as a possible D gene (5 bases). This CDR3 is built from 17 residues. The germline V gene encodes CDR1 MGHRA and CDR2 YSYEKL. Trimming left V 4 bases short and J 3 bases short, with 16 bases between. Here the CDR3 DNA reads TGCGCCAGCAGCCCTAGGCGGGGCCGTATCTATAATTCACCCCTCCACTTT. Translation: CASSPRRGRIYNSPLHF.

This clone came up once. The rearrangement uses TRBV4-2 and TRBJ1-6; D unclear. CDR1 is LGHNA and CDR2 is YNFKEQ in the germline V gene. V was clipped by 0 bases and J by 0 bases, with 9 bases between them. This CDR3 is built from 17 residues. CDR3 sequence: CASSQEEQSSYNSPLHF. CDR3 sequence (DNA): TGTGCCAGCAGCCAAGAGGAACAGAGCTCCTATAATTCACCCCTCCACTTT.

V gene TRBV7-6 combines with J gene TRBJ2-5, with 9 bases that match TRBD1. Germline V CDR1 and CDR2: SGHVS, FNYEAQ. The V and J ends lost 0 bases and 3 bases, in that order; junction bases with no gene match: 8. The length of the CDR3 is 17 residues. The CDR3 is CASSLAIRTGAEETQYF. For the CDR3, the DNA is TGTGCCAGCAGCTTAGCGATCCGGACAGGGGCGGAAGAGACCCAGTACTTC.

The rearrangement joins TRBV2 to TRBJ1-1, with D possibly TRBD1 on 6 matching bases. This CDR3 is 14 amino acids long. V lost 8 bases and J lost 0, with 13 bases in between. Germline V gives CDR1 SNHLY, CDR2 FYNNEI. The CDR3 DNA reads TGTGCCAGCGGGAGGGGGAGAGTGAACACTGAAGCTTTCTTT. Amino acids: CASGRGRVNTEAFF.

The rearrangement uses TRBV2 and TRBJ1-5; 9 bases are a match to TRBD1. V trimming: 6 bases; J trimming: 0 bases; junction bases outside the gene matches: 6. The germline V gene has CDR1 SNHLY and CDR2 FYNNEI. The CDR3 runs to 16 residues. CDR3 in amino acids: CASRGDRVDSNQPQHF. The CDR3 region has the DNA TGTGCCAGCAGAGGGGACAGGGTAGATAGCAATCAGCCCCAGCATTTT.

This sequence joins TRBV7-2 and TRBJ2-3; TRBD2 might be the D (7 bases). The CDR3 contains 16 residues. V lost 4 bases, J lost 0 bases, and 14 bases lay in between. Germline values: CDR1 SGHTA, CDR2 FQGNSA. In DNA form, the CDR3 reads TGTGCCAGCAGCTGGAGGGGGGGCCGAAGCACAGATACGCAGTATTTT. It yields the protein CASSWRGGRSTDTQYF.

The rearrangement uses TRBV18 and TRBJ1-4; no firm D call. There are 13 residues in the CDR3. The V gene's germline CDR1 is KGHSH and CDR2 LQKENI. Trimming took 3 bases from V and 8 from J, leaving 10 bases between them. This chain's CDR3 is CASSPAAGEKLFF. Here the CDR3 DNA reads TGTGCCAGCTCACCTGCCGCGGGGGAAAAACTGTTTTTT. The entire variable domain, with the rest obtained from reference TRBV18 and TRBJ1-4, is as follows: NAGVMQNPRHLVRRRGQEARLRCSPMKGHSHVYWYRQLPEEGLKFMVYLQKENIIDESGMPKERFSAEFPKEGPSILRIQQVVRGDSAAYFCASSPAAGEKLFFGSGTQLSVL.

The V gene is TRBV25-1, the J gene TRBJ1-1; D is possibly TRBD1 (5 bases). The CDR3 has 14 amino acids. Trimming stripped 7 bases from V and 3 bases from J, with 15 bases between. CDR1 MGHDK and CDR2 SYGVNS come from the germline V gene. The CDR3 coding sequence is TGTGCCAGCATAACGTCAGGGAGGGACACTGAAGCTTTCTTT. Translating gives CASITSGRDTEAFF.

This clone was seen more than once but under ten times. CDR3 loop: CASSQGQNPSPLHF. CDR3 nucleotides: TGTGCCAGCAGCCAGGGGCAAAACCCCTCACCCCTCCACTTT. V usage is TRBV3-1 (or the pseudogene TRBV3-2) and J usage is TRBJ1-6; D is possibly TRBD1 (5 bases). V lost 3 bases, J lost 10 bases, and 13 bases lay in between. Germline CDR1 is LGHDT and CDR2 is YNNKEL (reference sequence). This CDR3 is 14 amino acids long.

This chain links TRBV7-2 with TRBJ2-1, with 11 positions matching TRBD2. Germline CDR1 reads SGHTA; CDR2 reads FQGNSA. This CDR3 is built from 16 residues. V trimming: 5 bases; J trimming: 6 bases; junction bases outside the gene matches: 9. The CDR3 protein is CASSLLSGGAGNEQFF. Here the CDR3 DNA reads TGTGCCAGCAGCCTACTTAGCGGGGGGGCGGGCAATGAGCAGTTCTTC.

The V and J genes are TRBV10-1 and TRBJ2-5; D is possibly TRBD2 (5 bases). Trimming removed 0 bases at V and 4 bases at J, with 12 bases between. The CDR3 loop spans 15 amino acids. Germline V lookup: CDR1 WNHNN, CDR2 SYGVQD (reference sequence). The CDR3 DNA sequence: TGCGCCAGCAGTGAGTCGGTGAGGGTCGGAGAGACCCAGTACTTC. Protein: CASSESVRVGETQYF.

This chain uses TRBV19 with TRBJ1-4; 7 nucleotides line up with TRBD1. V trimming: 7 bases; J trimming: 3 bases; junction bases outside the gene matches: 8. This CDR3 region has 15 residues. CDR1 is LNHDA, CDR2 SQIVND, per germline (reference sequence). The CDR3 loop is CASNTWTGSNEKLFF. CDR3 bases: TGTGCCAGTAATACCTGGACAGGCTCTAATGAAAAACTGTTTTTT.

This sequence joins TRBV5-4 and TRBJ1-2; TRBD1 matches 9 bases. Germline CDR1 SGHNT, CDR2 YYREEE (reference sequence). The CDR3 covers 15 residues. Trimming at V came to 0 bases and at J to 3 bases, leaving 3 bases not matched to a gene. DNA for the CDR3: TGTGCCAGCAGCTTGGGACAGGGGGGCCACTATGGCTACACCTTC. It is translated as CASSLGQGGHYGYTF.

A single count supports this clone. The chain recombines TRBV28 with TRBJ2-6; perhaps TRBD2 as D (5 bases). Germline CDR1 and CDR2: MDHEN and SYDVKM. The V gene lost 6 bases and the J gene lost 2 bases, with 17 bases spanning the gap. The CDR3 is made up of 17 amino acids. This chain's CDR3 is CASRSSGRGPGANVLTF. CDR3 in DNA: TGTGCCAGCAGATCCTCCGGTCGGGGTCCTGGGGCCAACGTCCTGACTTTC.

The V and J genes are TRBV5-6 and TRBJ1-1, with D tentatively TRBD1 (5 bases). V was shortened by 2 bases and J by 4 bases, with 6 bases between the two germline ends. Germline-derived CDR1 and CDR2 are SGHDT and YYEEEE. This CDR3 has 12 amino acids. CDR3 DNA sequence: TGTGCCAGCAGCTTCGGGGGCACTGAAGCTTTCTTT. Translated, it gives CASSFGGTEAFF.

The CDR3 DNA reads TGCGCCAGCAGCTCAGACGGGAGCTTCTCTGGAAACACCATATATTTT. Translating gives CASSSDGSFSGNTIYF. The rearrangement uses TRBV5-1 and TRBJ1-3, with unresolved D. Trimming shortened V by 3 bases and J by 0 bases, and 13 bases separated the two germline ends. The germline V gene has CDR1 SGHRS and CDR2 YFSETQ. This CDR3 comprises 16 residues.

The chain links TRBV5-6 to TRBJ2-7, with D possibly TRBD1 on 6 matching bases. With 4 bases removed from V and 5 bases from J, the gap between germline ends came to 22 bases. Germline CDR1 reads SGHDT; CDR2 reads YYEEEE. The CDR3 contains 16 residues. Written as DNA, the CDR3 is TGTGCCAGCAGCCCAAGGGGTGCCAGGGGTTTTAACGAGCAGTACTTC. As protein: CASSPRGARGFNEQYF. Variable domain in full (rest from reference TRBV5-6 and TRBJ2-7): DAGVTQSPTHLIKTRGQQVTLRCSPKSGHDTVSWYQQALGQGPQFIFQYYEEEERQRGNFPDRFSGHQFPNYSSELNVNALLLGDSALYLCASSPRGARGFNEQYFGPGTRLTVT.

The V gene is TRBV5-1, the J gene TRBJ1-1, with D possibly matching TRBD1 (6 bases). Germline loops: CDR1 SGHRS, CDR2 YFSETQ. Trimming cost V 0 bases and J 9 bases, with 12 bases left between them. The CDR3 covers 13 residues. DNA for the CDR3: TGCGCCAGCAGCTTGGCTTCGGACAGCAAAGCTTTCTTT. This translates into CASSLASDSKAFF.

In DNA, the CDR3 is TGTGCCAGCAGCCTAGGGACGGACACAGGGACCCAGTACTTC. Protein product: CASSLGTDTGTQYF. The rearrangement uses TRBV9 and TRBJ2-5; D is perhaps TRBD1 or TRBD2 (5 bases each). Trimming stripped 4 bases from V and 7 bases from J, with 17 bases between. The CDR3 loop spans 14 amino acids. Germline CDR1 reads SGDLS; CDR2 reads YYNGEE.

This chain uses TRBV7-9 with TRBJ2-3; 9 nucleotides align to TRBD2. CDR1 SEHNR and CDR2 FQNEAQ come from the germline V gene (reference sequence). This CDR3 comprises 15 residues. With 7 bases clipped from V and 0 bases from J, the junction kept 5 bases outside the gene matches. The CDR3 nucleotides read TGTGCCAGCACCCCAGGACTAGCGAGCACAGATACGCAGTATTTT. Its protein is CASTPGLASTDTQYF.

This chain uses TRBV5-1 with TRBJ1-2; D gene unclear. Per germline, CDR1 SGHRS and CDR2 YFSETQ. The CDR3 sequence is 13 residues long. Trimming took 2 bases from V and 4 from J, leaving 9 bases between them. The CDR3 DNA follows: TGCGCCAGCAGCTTCGGTCTACCCTATGGCTACACCTTC. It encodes CASSFGLPYGYTF.

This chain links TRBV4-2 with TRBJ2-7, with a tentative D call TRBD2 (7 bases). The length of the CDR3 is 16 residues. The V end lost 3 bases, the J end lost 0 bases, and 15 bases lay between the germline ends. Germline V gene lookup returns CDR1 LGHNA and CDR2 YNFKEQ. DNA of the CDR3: TGTGCCAGCAGCCAGACAGGAGGCGGGGGCTCCTACGAGCAGTACTTC. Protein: CASSQTGGGGSYEQYF.